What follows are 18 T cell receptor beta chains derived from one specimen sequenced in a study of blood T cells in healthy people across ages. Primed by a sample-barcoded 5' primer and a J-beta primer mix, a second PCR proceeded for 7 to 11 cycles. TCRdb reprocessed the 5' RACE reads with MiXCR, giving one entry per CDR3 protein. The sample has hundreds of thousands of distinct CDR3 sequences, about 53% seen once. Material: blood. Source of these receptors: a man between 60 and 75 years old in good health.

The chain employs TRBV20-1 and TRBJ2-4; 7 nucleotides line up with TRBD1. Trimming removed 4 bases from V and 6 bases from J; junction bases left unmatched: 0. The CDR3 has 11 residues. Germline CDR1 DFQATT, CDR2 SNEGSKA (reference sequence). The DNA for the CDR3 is TGCAGTGCTACAGGGGGAAACATTCAGTACTTC. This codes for CSATGGNIQYF.

CDR3 nucleotide sequence: TGTGCCAGCAGCCGGACCGGGACAGGCTATGGCTACACCTTC. This encodes CASSRTGTGYGYTF. The chain couples TRBV4-2 to TRBJ1-2; TRBD1 aligns across 8 bases. Germline assignment: CDR1 LGHNA and CDR2 YNFKEQ. V lost 4 bases and J lost 4; bases outside the gene matches: 5. The CDR3 extends over 14 amino acids.

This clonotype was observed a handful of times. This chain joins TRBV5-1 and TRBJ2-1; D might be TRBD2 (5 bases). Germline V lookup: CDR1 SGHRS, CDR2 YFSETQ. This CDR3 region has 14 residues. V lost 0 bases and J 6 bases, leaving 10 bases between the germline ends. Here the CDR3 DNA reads TGCGCCAGCAGCTTGGCCGAGGGCAGCAATGAGCAGTTCTTC. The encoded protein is CASSLAEGSNEQFF.

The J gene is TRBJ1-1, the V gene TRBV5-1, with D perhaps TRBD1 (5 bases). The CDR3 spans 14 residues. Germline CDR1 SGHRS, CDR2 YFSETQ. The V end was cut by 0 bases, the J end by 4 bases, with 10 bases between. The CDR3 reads CASSLGGGTTEAFF. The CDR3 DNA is TGCGCCAGCAGCTTGGGCGGGGGGACCACTGAAGCTTTCTTT.

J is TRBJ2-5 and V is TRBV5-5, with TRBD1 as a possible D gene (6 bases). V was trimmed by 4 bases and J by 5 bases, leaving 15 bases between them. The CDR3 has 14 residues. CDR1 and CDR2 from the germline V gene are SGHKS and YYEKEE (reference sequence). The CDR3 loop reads CASSLQGPWETQYF. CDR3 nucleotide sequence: TGTGCCAGCAGCCTACAGGGACCCTGGGAGACCCAGTACTTC.

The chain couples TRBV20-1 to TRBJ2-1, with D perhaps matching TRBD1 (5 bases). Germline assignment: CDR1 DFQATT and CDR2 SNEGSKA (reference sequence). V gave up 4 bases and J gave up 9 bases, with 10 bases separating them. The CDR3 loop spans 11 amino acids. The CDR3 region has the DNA TGCAGTGCTATAAGGGGAACTGAGCAGTTCTTC. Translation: CSAIRGTEQFF.

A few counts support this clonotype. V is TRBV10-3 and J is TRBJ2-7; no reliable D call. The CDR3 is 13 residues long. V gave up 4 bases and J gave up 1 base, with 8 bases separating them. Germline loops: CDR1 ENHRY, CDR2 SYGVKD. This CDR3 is CAISAGRSYEQYF. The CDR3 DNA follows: TGTGCCATCAGTGCTGGGCGTTCCTACGAGCAGTACTTC.

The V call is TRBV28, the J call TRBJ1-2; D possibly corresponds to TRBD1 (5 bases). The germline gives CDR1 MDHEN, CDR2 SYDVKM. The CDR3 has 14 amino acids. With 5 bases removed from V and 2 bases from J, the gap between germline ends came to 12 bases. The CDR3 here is CASSGGPQNYGYTF. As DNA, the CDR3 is TGTGCCAGCAGTGGGGGACCGCAAAACTATGGCTACACCTTC.

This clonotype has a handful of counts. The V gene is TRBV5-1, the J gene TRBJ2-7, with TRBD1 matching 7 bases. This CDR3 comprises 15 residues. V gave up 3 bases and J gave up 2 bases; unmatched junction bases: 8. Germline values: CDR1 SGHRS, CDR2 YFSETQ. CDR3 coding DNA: TGCGCCAGCAGCTCAGCCGGGACAGCGCCCTACGAGCAGTACTTC. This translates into CASSSAGTAPYEQYF.

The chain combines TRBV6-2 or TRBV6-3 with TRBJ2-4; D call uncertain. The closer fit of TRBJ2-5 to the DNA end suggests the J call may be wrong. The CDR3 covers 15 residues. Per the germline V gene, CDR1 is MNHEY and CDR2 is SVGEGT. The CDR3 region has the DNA TGTGCCAGCAGTGCACTAAGGACCCCCGGTGAGACCCAGTACTTC. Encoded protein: CASSALRTPGETQYF.

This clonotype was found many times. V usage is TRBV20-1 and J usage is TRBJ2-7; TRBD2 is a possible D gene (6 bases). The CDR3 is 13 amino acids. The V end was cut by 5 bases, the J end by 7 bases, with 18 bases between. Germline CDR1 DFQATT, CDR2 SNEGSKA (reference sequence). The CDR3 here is CSALSLEGGEQYF. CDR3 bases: TGCAGTGCTCTATCTCTCGAGGGAGGTGAGCAGTACTTC.

The CDR3 loop reads CASSLTGWGDEQYF. CDR3 in DNA: TGTGCCAGCAGCTTGACAGGGTGGGGCGATGAGCAGTACTTC. V usage is TRBV5-5 and J usage is TRBJ2-5, with a weak D call TRBD1 (6 bases). The CDR3 is made up of 14 amino acids. CDR1 is SGHKS, CDR2 YYEKEE, per germline (reference sequence). V shed 1 base and J shed 11 bases, with 18 bases lying between them.

The CDR3 DNA reads TGTGCCAGCAGTAGGCCAGGTTTATCGCATGGCTACACCTTC. Its protein is CASSRPGLSHGYTF. V is TRBV6-5 and J is TRBJ1-2, with no clear D. The V gene lost 5 bases and the J gene lost 6 bases, with 16 bases spanning the gap. The CDR3 length is 14 residues. Germline-derived CDR1 and CDR2 are MNHEY and SVGAGI.

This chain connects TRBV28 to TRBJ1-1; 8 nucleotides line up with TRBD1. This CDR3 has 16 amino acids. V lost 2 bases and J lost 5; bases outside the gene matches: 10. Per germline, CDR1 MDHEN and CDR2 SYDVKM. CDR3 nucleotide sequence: TGTGCCAGCAGTTTAACCCCCCGGACAGGGCTTACTGAAGCTTTCTTT. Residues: CASSLTPRTGLTEAFF.

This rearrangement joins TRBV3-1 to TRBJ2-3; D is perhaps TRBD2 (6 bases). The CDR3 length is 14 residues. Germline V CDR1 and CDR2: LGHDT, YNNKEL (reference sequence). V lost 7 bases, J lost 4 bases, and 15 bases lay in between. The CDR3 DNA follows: TGTGCCAGCAAAACGGGACCTAGCGCAGATACGCAGTATTTT. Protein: CASKTGPSADTQYF.

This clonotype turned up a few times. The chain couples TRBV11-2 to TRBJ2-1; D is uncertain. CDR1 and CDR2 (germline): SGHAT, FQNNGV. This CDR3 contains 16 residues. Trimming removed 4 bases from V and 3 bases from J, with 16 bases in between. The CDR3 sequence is CASSSDLLTYYNEQFF. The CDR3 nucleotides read TGTGCCAGCAGCTCAGACCTGCTAACCTACTACAATGAGCAGTTCTTC.

The CDR3 sequence is CASSYSPGAGRNTEAFF. CDR3 nucleotide sequence: TGTGCCAGCAGTTACTCACCGGGGGCAGGTCGGAACACTGAAGCTTTCTTT. J is TRBJ1-1 and V is TRBV6-2 or TRBV6-3, with a tentative D call TRBD1 (6 bases). The germline gives CDR1 MNHEY, CDR2 SVGEGT. This CDR3 is built from 17 residues. Trimming left V 0 bases short and J 1 base short, with 15 bases between.

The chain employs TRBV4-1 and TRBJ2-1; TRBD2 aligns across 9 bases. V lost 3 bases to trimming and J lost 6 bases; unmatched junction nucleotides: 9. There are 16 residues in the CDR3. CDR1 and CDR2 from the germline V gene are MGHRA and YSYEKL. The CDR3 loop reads CASSQGSGGLVNEQFF. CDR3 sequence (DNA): TGCGCCAGCAGCCAGGGTAGCGGGGGCCTCGTCAATGAGCAGTTCTTC.